These 24 T cell receptor beta chains originate from one sample sequenced in a study of blood T cell repertoires in COVID-19. Some clones are missing from TCRdb's copy, which holds only in-frame ones; the method was immunoSEQ multiplex PCR. The data hold a few hundred thousand clones, with more than 85% observed a single time. The specimen was PBMCs or T cells enriched from blood (not recorded which). The origin of the receptors is a woman in her twenties or thirties who had recovered from COVID-19.

The chain employs TRBV19 and TRBJ2-2; 7 bases are shared with TRBD1. The CDR3 is made up of 14 amino acids. From germline, CDR1 is LNHDA and CDR2 SQIVND (reference sequence). V lost 6 bases to trimming and J lost 7 bases; unmatched junction nucleotides: 8. DNA of the CDR3: TGTGCCAGTAGCTCCAAGGGGGCCTTCGGGGAGCTGTTTTTT. Protein: CASSSKGAFGELFF.

The V and J genes are TRBV28 and TRBJ1-2; possible D gene TRBD1, 6 bases. Trimming removed 4 bases from V and 8 bases from J, with 17 bases in between. This CDR3 has 14 residues. CDR1 and CDR2 from the germline V gene are MDHEN and SYDVKM. In DNA, the CDR3 is TGTGCCAGCAGTTCGCATACAGGGTGGAAAGGCTACACCTTC. As protein: CASSSHTGWKGYTF.

The V call is TRBV5-1, the J call TRBJ2-2; D is unresolved. Germline V lookup: CDR1 SGHRS, CDR2 YFSETQ. V was clipped by 4 bases and J by 0 bases, with 19 bases between them. CDR3 length: 18 residues. This CDR3 reads CASSQTTPTAPNTGELFF. CDR3 DNA: TGCGCCAGCAGCCAAACTACACCAACGGCCCCGAACACCGGGGAGCTGTTTTTT.

The rearrangement uses TRBV10-3 and TRBJ2-7, with 7 bases lining up with TRBD2. J gave up 6 bases and V 4 bases, and 9 bases lay outside the gene matches. CDR1 and CDR2 from the germline V gene are ENHRY and SYGVKD. The CDR3 runs 14 residues. CDR3 sequence reads: CAISVGTGGGEQYF. In nucleotides, the CDR3 is TGTGCCATCAGTGTAGGGACGGGGGGAGGCGAGCAGTACTTC.

This chain uses TRBV7-9 with TRBJ2-3; 8 nucleotides line up with TRBD2. The CDR3 extends over 16 amino acids. V lost 5 bases to trimming and J lost 3 bases; unmatched junction nucleotides: 10. Germline assignment: CDR1 SEHNR and CDR2 FQNEAQ (reference sequence). The CDR3 region is CASSPRRAGETDTQYF. As DNA, the CDR3 is TGTGCCAGCAGCCCCCGAAGAGCGGGGGAAACAGATACGCAGTATTTT.

The chain is built from TRBV24-1 and TRBJ2-5; D might be TRBD1 (5 bases). There are 16 residues in the CDR3. Trimming cost V 5 bases and J 4 bases, with 19 bases left between them. Germline CDR1 and CDR2: KGHDR and SFDVKD. CDR3 loop: CATSVMQGSVRETQYF. CDR3 bases: TGTGCCACCAGTGTCATGCAGGGAAGCGTCCGAGAGACCCAGTACTTC.

J is TRBJ1-1 and V is TRBV6-5; D gene uncertain. Trimming stripped 8 bases from V and 2 bases from J, with 15 bases between. The CDR3 extends over 14 amino acids. The germline V gene encodes CDR1 MNHEY and CDR2 SVGAGI. The CDR3: CASGGLTGNTEAFF. Written as DNA, the CDR3 is TGTGCCAGCGGCGGCCTTACGGGAAACACTGAAGCTTTCTTT.

The chain uses TRBV12-3 or TRBV12-4 and TRBJ1-2, with TRBD1 identical over 7 bases. With V trimmed by 4 bases and J by 5 bases, 1 base remained unmatched. The CDR3 spans 12 residues. The CDR3 here is CASSSRGYGYTF. The DNA of the CDR3 is TGTGCCAGCAGTTCCAGGGGGTATGGCTACACCTTC.

J is TRBJ2-1 and V is TRBV4-2; TRBD2 aligns across 7 bases. The CDR3 spans 18 residues. Trimming at V came to 0 bases and at J to 1 base, leaving 9 bases not matched to a gene. Germline V lookup: CDR1 LGHNA, CDR2 YNFKEQ. This CDR3 is CASSQDFHGRWSYNEQFF. The CDR3, as DNA: TGTGCCAGCAGCCAAGATTTTCACGGGAGGTGGTCCTACAATGAGCAGTTCTTC.

The chain carries TRBV28 and TRBJ2-7, with 9 nucleotides matching TRBD1. Trimming cost V 4 bases and J 5 bases; bases outside gene matches: 9. This CDR3 spans 15 amino acids. The germline CDR1 and CDR2 sequences are MDHEN and SYDVKM. CDR3 sequence: CASSSGGTGNHEQYF. The CDR3 coding sequence is TGTGCCAGCAGTTCGGGCGGGACAGGGAACCACGAGCAGTACTTC.

Points on this clone: At the DNA level, this CDR3 is encoded by other sequences in the same sample as well. The V and J genes are TRBV11-3 and TRBJ1-1; no firm D call. Germline assignment: CDR1 SGHNT and CDR2 YENEEA. The V end was cut by 2 bases, the J end by 2 bases, with 6 bases between. The CDR3 has 13 residues. The CDR3 protein is CASSLQANTEAFF. Here the CDR3 DNA reads TGTGCCAGCAGCTTACAGGCAAACACTGAAGCTTTCTTT.

The chain is built from TRBV2 and TRBJ1-2; weak D call: TRBD1 (5 bases). The CDR3 totals 15 residues. Deletions cut 3 bases from V and 5 bases from J, with 16 bases between. CDR1 is SNHLY, CDR2 FYNNEI, per germline. CDR3 amino acids: CASSEGLSSIYGYTF. The DNA for the CDR3 is TGTGCCAGCAGTGAGGGACTGTCATCTATTTATGGCTACACCTTC. The variable domain in full, completed from reference TRBV2 and TRBJ1-2, reads EPEVTQTPSHQVTQMGQEVILRCVPISNHLYFYWYRQILGQKVEFLVSFYNNEISEKSEIFDDQFSVERPDGSNFTLKIRSTKLEDSAMYFCASSEGLSSIYGYTFGSGTRLTVV.

The V and J genes are TRBV3-1 (or the pseudogene TRBV3-2) and TRBJ2-1; TRBD1 might be the D (5 bases). Trimming shortened V by 1 base and J by 0 bases, and 7 bases separated the two germline ends. Germline CDR1 is LGHDT and CDR2 is YNNKEL (reference sequence). This CDR3 contains 15 residues. The CDR3 DNA reads as TGTGCCAGCAGCCAAGGGGGCCTCTCCTACAATGAGCAGTTCTTC. It yields the protein CASSQGGLSYNEQFF.

The V and J genes are TRBV7-9 and TRBJ1-2, with a possible D match to TRBD1 (5 bases). The V gene's germline CDR1 is SEHNR and CDR2 FQNEAQ (reference sequence). V was pared by 1 base and J by 6 bases, with 18 bases between. The CDR3 length is 16 residues. For the CDR3, the DNA is TGTGCCAGCAGCTTAGAGATAGCAGGGCAGCACCATGGCTACACCTTC. This encodes CASSLEIAGQHHGYTF.

This clone showed up just a few times. DNA for the CDR3: TGTGCCAGCAGCTTAGAACAGGGTTGGGACTATGGCTACACCTTC. Translation gives CASSLEQGWDYGYTF. The rearrangement links TRBV7-9 to TRBJ1-2, with a tentative D call TRBD1 (6 bases). CDR1 SEHNR and CDR2 FQNEAQ come from the germline V gene (reference sequence). The ends were cut back, 1 base at V and 3 bases at J, with 12 bases in the middle. CDR3 length equals 15 residues.

The CDR3 DNA sequence: TGTGCCAGCAGCCCCGGGGAATTACCGGGACAGCAAACAACCTTC. Translating it yields CASSPGELPGQQTTF. The chain uses TRBV7-9 and TRBJ1-2; 7 bases align to TRBD1. CDR3 size: 15 residues. Trimming cost V 5 bases and J 14 bases; bases outside gene matches: 20. Germline loops: CDR1 SEHNR, CDR2 FQNEAQ (reference sequence). The variable domain in full, completed from reference TRBV7-9 and TRBJ1-2, reads DTGVSQNPRHKITKRGQNVTFRCDPISEHNRLYWYRQTLGQGPEFLTYFQNEAQLEKSRLLSDRFSAERPKGSFSTLEIQRTEQGDSAMYLCASSPGELPGQQTTFGSGTRLTVV.

The V and J genes are TRBV6-2 or TRBV6-3 and TRBJ1-1, with D hard to call. Germline-derived CDR1 and CDR2 are MNHEY and SVGEGT. The V end was cut by 6 bases, the J end by 10 bases, with 15 bases between. CDR3 length: 12 residues. The CDR3 nucleotides read TGTGCCAGCAGCCTCGGAGCCGGTGGAGCTTTCTTT. As protein: CASSLGAGGAFF.

V and J are TRBV7-9 and TRBJ2-3; TRBD2 aligns across 7 bases. With 5 bases clipped from V and 1 base from J, the junction kept 3 bases outside the gene matches. The length of the CDR3 is 14 residues. In germline, CDR1 is SEHNR, CDR2 FQNEAQ (reference sequence). CDR3 coding DNA: TGTGCCAGCAGCCCCGGACTAGGCACAGATACGCAGTATTTT. This gives the protein CASSPGLGTDTQYF.

The chain links TRBV7-6 to TRBJ2-1; 11 positions match TRBD1. Trimming at V came to 3 bases and at J to 6 bases, leaving 4 bases not matched to a gene. Germline CDR1 SGHVS, CDR2 FNYEAQ. This CDR3 contains 15 residues. The CDR3 spells CASSFGQGAVNEQFF. In DNA, the CDR3 is TGTGCCAGCAGCTTTGGACAGGGGGCGGTCAATGAGCAGTTCTTC.

The chain has TRBV18 and TRBJ1-1; no clear D gene. V lost 5 bases and J 1 base, leaving 14 bases between the germline ends. Germline V CDR1 and CDR2: KGHSH, LQKENI. The CDR3 is 15 amino acids. DNA of the CDR3: TGTGCCAGCTCAACGAACGCGTTCCCGAACACTGAAGCTTTCTTT. It encodes CASSTNAFPNTEAFF.

The chain combines TRBV28 with TRBJ2-2; 15 bases fit TRBD2. The CDR3 length is 23 residues. Trimming at V came to 2 bases and at J to 6 bases, leaving 22 bases not matched to a gene. CDR1 and CDR2 from the germline V gene are MDHEN and SYDVKM. This CDR3 reads CASSLRGLGLSRTSGRAPGELFF. The CDR3, as DNA: TGTGCCAGCAGTTTACGCGGCCTGGGCCTATCCCGGACTAGCGGGAGGGCCCCCGGGGAGCTGTTTTTT.

Points on this clone: The sample has other DNA sequences that encode this CDR3 too. The chain recombines TRBV9 with TRBJ2-1; 8 positions match TRBD2. The CDR3 totals 15 residues. Germline trimming cut 0 bases from V and 3 bases from J; bases unmatched to any gene: 2. Per germline, CDR1 SGDLS and CDR2 YYNGEE. CDR3 in amino acids: CASSVELAVYNEQFF. CDR3 coding DNA: TGTGCCAGCAGCGTAGAACTAGCGGTCTACAATGAGCAGTTCTTC. Filled out from reference TRBV9 and TRBJ2-1, the complete variable domain reads DSGVTQTPKHLITATGQRVTLRCSPRSGDLSVYWYQQSLDQGLQFLIQYYNGEERAKGNILERFSAQQFPDLHSELNLSSLELGDSALYFCASSVELAVYNEQFFGPGTRLTVL.

The gene calls are TRBV5-1 and TRBJ1-4; 9 bases are a match to TRBD1. The germline gives CDR1 SGHRS, CDR2 YFSETQ. Trimming removed 7 bases from V and 3 bases from J; junction bases left unmatched: 10. This CDR3 has 16 amino acids. The CDR3 coding sequence is TGCGCCAGCGGGACAGGGTCACGGGTCGCTAATGAAAAACTGTTTTTT. Amino acid sequence: CASGTGSRVANEKLFF.

This chain connects TRBV19 to TRBJ2-2, with TRBD2 matching over 9 bases. The CDR3 covers 14 residues. V was clipped by 7 bases and J by 6 bases; unmatched bases: 6. Germline V gene data show CDR1 as LNHDA and CDR2 as SQIVND (reference sequence). The CDR3 region has the DNA TGTGCCAGTACCCAGGGACTAGCTTCCGGGGAGCTGTTTTTT. It specifies CASTQGLASGELFF.